This T cell receptor beta chain was sequenced for a study of CD8+CD57+ T cells in acquired aplastic anemia. Across the study: The average for DNA from sorted CD4+ and CD8+ cells was 3 to 3.5 ug. Whole-study results and caveats: Patients had twenty-nine CD8+ CDR3 sequences in common with controls (the shared set). Patients versus controls showed no significant CD8+ Simpson's diversity difference.

The use of genomic DNA as template underpinned the TCR beta VDJ and CDR3 profiling. TCRdb re-analysed the reads in MiXCR, keeping a single row per CDR3 protein. This table has about 120,000 distinct CDR3 sequences, approximately 61% appearing once. A note on this clonotype: Antigen unknown.

Trimming stripped 1 base from V and 3 bases from J, with 21 bases between. Germline V lookup: CDR1 SGHAT, CDR2 FQNNGV. The CDR3 extends over 18 amino acids. The authors sequenced patients whose flow cytometry had shown CD8+CD57+ cell expansion. This sequence originates from a human donor with aplastic anemia. Specimen: sorted CD4+, CD8+, or CD8+CD57+ T cells (not recorded which) from PBMCs. The rearrangement links TRBV11-2 to TRBJ1-1, with D tentatively TRBD1 (6 bases). CDR3: CASSLGYRPLQGYTEAFF. The CDR3 coding sequence is TGTGCCAGCAGCTTAGGGTATAGGCCTCTACAGGGTTACACTGAAGCTTTCTTT.